The 23 T cell receptor beta chains in this list originate from one sample, sequenced in a study of shared clonotypes between healthy human individuals. Terminally differentiated effector memory CD45RA+ cells were excluded from the naive CD8 cells, which were CD45RO-negative and positively selected for CCR7. Using immunoSEQ multiplex PCR, the repertoire was profiled, and TCRdb retains in-frame clones only, with some absent. The sample holds roughly 2,000,000 clones, about 95% seen once. Source material: naive CD8+ T cells sorted from blood. All receptors come from a man between 18 and 35 years old in good health.

The V call is TRBV4-1, the J call TRBJ1-6; TRBD1 matches at 7 bases. With V trimmed by 0 bases and J by 8 bases, 7 bases remained unmatched. CDR3 length: 16 residues. Germline V lookup: CDR1 MGHRA, CDR2 YSYEKL. DNA of the CDR3: TGCGCCAGCAGCCAAGATGAGGGGGCCTGGTATTCACCCCTCCACTTT. Amino acids: CASSQDEGAWYSPLHF.

A few counts support this clone. The chain is built from TRBV5-1 and TRBJ1-1; D possibly corresponds to TRBD1 (6 bases). The CDR3 extends over 12 amino acids. The V gene lost 4 bases and the J gene lost 6 bases, with 10 bases spanning the gap. Germline CDR1 SGHRS, CDR2 YFSETQ. CDR3 amino acids: CASSAGAPEAFF. As DNA, the CDR3 is TGCGCCAGCAGCGCAGGGGCTCCTGAAGCTTTCTTT. The full variable domain, rest sourced from reference TRBV5-1 and TRBJ1-1, is KAGVTQTPRYLIKTRGQQVTLSCSPISGHRSVSWYQQTPGQGLQFLFEYFSETQRNKGNFPGRFSGRQFSNSRSEMNVSTLELGDSALYLCASSAGAPEAFFGQGTRLTVV.

The chain uses TRBV25-1 and TRBJ2-1, with D tentatively TRBD1 or TRBD2 (5 bases each). Germline CDR1 reads MGHDK; CDR2 reads SYGVNS. This CDR3 is 14 amino acids long. Trimming left V 6 bases short and J 0 bases short, with 9 bases between. CDR3 sequence reads: CASRGDSSYNEQFF. The CDR3 DNA sequence: TGTGCCAGCAGGGGGGATAGCTCCTACAATGAGCAGTTCTTC.

The gene calls are TRBV10-1 and TRBJ2-7; 8 bases line up with TRBD2. The germline gives CDR1 WNHNN, CDR2 SYGVQD (reference sequence). This CDR3 contains 16 residues. The trim removed 7 bases at V and 1 base at J, leaving 12 bases unmatched. The CDR3 sequence: CASISYQAGDSYEQYF. CDR3 DNA sequence: TGCGCCAGCATCTCCTATCAAGCGGGGGATTCCTACGAGCAGTACTTC.

V gene TRBV30 combines with J gene TRBJ1-2; D remains unclear. Deletions cut 1 base from V and 0 bases from J, with 9 bases between. The CDR3 contains 14 residues. Germline CDR1 and CDR2: GTSNPN and SVGIG (reference sequence). CDR3 DNA: TGTGCCTGGAGTGCGGGAGATTCTAACTATGGCTACACCTTC. It translates to CAWSAGDSNYGYTF.

In regard to this clone: This sample also contains other DNA sequences that code for the same CDR3. The rearrangement joins TRBV9 to TRBJ2-3, with D perhaps matching TRBD2 (5 bases). This CDR3 comprises 12 residues. V lost 2 bases and J lost 6, with 7 bases in between. Germline CDR1 is SGDLS and CDR2 is YYNGEE. This CDR3 is CASSVGGDTQYF. CDR3 sequence (DNA): TGTGCCAGCAGCGTGGGCGGGGATACGCAGTATTTT. Full variable domain (rest looked up from reference TRBV9 and TRBJ2-3): DSGVTQTPKHLITATGQRVTLRCSPRSGDLSVYWYQQSLDQGLQFLIQYYNGEERAKGNILERFSAQQFPDLHSELNLSSLELGDSALYFCASSVGGDTQYFGPGTRLTVL.

J is TRBJ2-1 and V is TRBV9; 8 nucleotides agree with TRBD2. In germline, CDR1 is SGDLS, CDR2 YYNGEE. This CDR3 spans 15 amino acids. The trim removed 4 bases at V and 5 bases at J, leaving 8 bases unmatched. The DNA for the CDR3 is TGTGCCAGCAGCTTTCCTAGCGGGCATAACAATGAGCAGTTCTTC. It yields the protein CASSFPSGHNNEQFF.

The rearrangement links TRBV30 to TRBJ1-3; D unresolved. V was trimmed by 0 bases and J by 4 bases, leaving 16 bases between them. The germline V gene encodes CDR1 GTSNPN and CDR2 SVGIG (reference sequence). CDR3 length: 16 amino acids. The CDR3: CAWSVQNYGIGNTIYF. The DNA of the CDR3 is TGTGCCTGGAGTGTACAAAACTACGGTATCGGAAACACCATATATTTT.

CDR3 in amino acids: CASSLFGGGDTEAFF. For the CDR3, the DNA is TGTGCCAGCAGTTTATTCGGGGGAGGGGACACTGAAGCTTTCTTT. The rearrangement joins TRBV28 to TRBJ1-1, with D perhaps matching TRBD1 (5 bases). CDR3 length equals 15 residues. Looked up from germline, CDR1 is MDHEN and CDR2 is SYDVKM. Trimming cost V 1 base and J 3 bases, with 12 bases left between them. The full variable domain, rest sourced from reference TRBV28 and TRBJ1-1, is DVKVTQSSRYLVKRTGEKVFLECVQDMDHENMFWYRQDPGLGLRLIYFSYDVKMKEKGDIPEGYSVSREKKERFSLILESASTNQTSMYLCASSLFGGGDTEAFFGQGTRLTVV.

This clone has just a few counts. The gene calls are TRBV27 and TRBJ2-1; 9 bases are shared with TRBD2. The germline V gene encodes CDR1 MNHEY and CDR2 SMNVEV (reference sequence). V shed 8 bases and J 5 bases; nucleotides not matched to a gene: 10. This CDR3 comprises 15 residues. The CDR3 region has the DNA TGTGCCAGCGCCACCGGGACTAGCATTGACAATGAGCAGTTCTTC. It encodes CASATGTSIDNEQFF.

The chain uses TRBV30 and TRBJ2-7, with TRBD1 matching 9 bases. The germline V gene encodes CDR1 GTSNPN and CDR2 SVGIG (reference sequence). This CDR3 comprises 13 residues. V lost 5 bases and J lost 2; bases outside the gene matches: 4. CDR3 bases: TGTGCCTGGGGACAGGGGTCAACCTACGAGCAGTACTTC. It encodes CAWGQGSTYEQYF.

This CDR3 reads CASSIQTGSEQYF. CDR3 nucleotides: TGTGCCAGCAGCATCCAGACAGGGTCCGAGCAGTACTTC. The V and J genes are TRBV5-8 and TRBJ2-7; TRBD1 agrees at 7 bases. Trimming removed 4 bases from V and 6 bases from J; junction bases left unmatched: 7. From germline, CDR1 is SGHTS and CDR2 YDEGEE. This CDR3 is built from 13 residues.

The CDR3 loop reads CASSLSQGKSEAGGPKQYF. The CDR3 bases are TGTGCCAGCAGTCTCTCACAGGGGAAGTCTGAAGCGGGAGGGCCGAAGCAGTACTTC. The rearrangement joins TRBV27 to TRBJ2-7; 10 bases align to TRBD2. This CDR3 is 19 amino acids long. V trimming: 5 bases; J trimming: 8 bases; junction bases outside the gene matches: 24. CDR1 and CDR2 from the germline V gene are MNHEY and SMNVEV (reference sequence).

J is TRBJ2-5 and V is TRBV13, with D perhaps TRBD1 or TRBD2 (5 bases each). The ends were cut back, 0 bases at V and 5 bases at J, with 19 bases in the middle. CDR1 PRHDT and CDR2 FYEKMQ come from the germline V gene (reference sequence). The CDR3 has 17 residues. The CDR3 DNA reads TGTGCCAGCAGCTTAGGCGGGGCAGAAATCTTGGGGGAGACCCAGTACTTC. It is translated as CASSLGGAEILGETQYF. The variable domain in full, completed from reference TRBV13 and TRBJ2-5, reads AAGVIQSPRHLIKEKRETATLKCYPIPRHDTVYWYQQGPGQDPQFLISFYEKMQSDKGSIPDRFSAQQFSDYHSELNMSSLELGDSALYFCASSLGGAEILGETQYFGPGTRLLVL.

The rearrangement joins TRBV4-1 to TRBJ2-5; D possibly matches TRBD1 or TRBD2 (5 bases each). From germline, CDR1 is MGHRA and CDR2 YSYEKL. The CDR3 has 14 residues. The V end lost 4 bases, the J end lost 1 base, and 10 bases lay between the germline ends. The DNA of the CDR3 is TGCGCCAGCAGCCTTTGGGACCTCCAAGAGACCCAGTACTTC. It encodes CASSLWDLQETQYF.

The gene calls are TRBV29-1 and TRBJ2-7; 10 nucleotides match TRBD2. V lost 2 bases and J lost 4; bases outside the gene matches: 11. The CDR3 spans 16 residues. Germline CDR1 SQVTM, CDR2 ANQGSEA. The CDR3 reads CSVEFTSSSGSYEQYF. Written as DNA, the CDR3 is TGCAGCGTTGAATTTACCTCGTCTAGCGGGAGTTACGAGCAGTACTTC.

This chain connects TRBV7-2 to TRBJ2-7, with 7 bases identical to TRBD2. Losses at the gene ends were 4 bases for V and 2 bases for J; bases not matched to a gene: 8. Looked up from germline, CDR1 is SGHTA and CDR2 is FQGNSA. There are 15 residues in the CDR3. The DNA of the CDR3 is TGTGCCAGCAGCTACGGCCCTAGCGGAACCTACGAGCAGTACTTC. Translating it yields CASSYGPSGTYEQYF.

The chain employs TRBV5-8 and TRBJ2-1, with 8 bases matching TRBD1. V dropped 0 bases and J dropped 7; count of bases not matched to a gene: 3. Germline V gene sequence: CDR1 SGHTS, CDR2 YDEGEE. The CDR3 extends over 14 amino acids. CDR3 coding DNA: TGTGCCAGCAGCTTGGGGACAGGGAGGAATGAGCAGTTCTTC. Amino acids: CASSLGTGRNEQFF.

This sequence joins TRBV9 and TRBJ2-7; a possible D gene is TRBD1 (6 bases). Per germline, CDR1 SGDLS and CDR2 YYNGEE. The CDR3 loop spans 15 amino acids. V shed 3 bases and J shed 3 bases, with 16 bases lying between them. Here the CDR3 DNA reads TGTGCCAGCAGCGCCGGGACAAACATCCACTACGAGCAGTACTTC. The encoded protein is CASSAGTNIHYEQYF.

This clone was counted a single time. This chain links TRBV7-9 with TRBJ1-1; 7 bases match TRBD1. Germline trimming cut 5 bases from V and 6 bases from J; bases unmatched to any gene: 6. The CDR3 contains 13 residues. CDR1 and CDR2 from the germline V gene are SEHNR and FQNEAQ (reference sequence). CDR3 protein: CASSRTGAPEAFF. DNA of the CDR3: TGTGCCAGCAGCCGAACAGGGGCCCCTGAAGCTTTCTTT. The full variable domain, completed using reference TRBV7-9 and TRBJ1-1, is DTGVSQNPRHKITKRGQNVTFRCDPISEHNRLYWYRQTLGQGPEFLTYFQNEAQLEKSRLLSDRFSAERPKGSFSTLEIQRTEQGDSAMYLCASSRTGAPEAFFGQGTRLTVV.

The chain uses TRBV14 and TRBJ1-1; D may be TRBD1 (5 bases). The germline V and J ends were trimmed by 0 bases and 3 bases, with 20 bases remaining between them. The CDR3 is 18 amino acids. The germline V gene has CDR1 SGHDN and CDR2 FVKESK. CDR3 DNA: TGTGCCAGCAGCCAAGATGAGAGGAAGGCCCTAGGGGACACTGAAGCTTTCTTT. This codes for CASSQDERKALGDTEAFF.

Turning to this clone: Other DNA sequences in the sample encode the same CDR3. This rearrangement joins TRBV7-3 to TRBJ1-2; no definite D call. Germline V CDR1 and CDR2: SGHTA, FQGTGA. This CDR3 spans 14 amino acids. The V and J ends lost 2 bases and 0 bases respectively, with 7 bases between them. The CDR3 spells CASSLDGSNYGYTF. The CDR3 DNA follows: TGTGCCAGCAGCTTAGACGGTTCTAACTATGGCTACACCTTC.

The V and J genes are TRBV5-1 and TRBJ1-1; the D gene is possibly TRBD1 (6 bases). Trimming left V 0 bases short and J 3 bases short, with 9 bases between. This CDR3 is 14 amino acids long. In germline, CDR1 is SGHRS, CDR2 YFSETQ. CDR3 sequence: CASSLVTGHTEAFF. The CDR3 coding sequence is TGCGCCAGCAGCTTGGTGACAGGCCACACTGAAGCTTTCTTT.